The 21 T cell receptor beta chains presented below share a single source sample, sequenced in a study of blood T cell repertoires in COVID-19. The repertoire was sequenced with immunoSEQ multiplex PCR; TCRdb's copy has only in-frame clones and lacks some. The table shows roughly 190,000 clones, with roughly 82% occurring only once. Sequenced: PBMCs or T cells enriched from blood (not recorded which). Receptors were obtained from a man in his forties who had recovered from COVID-19.

The chain links TRBV18 to TRBJ2-5, with 9 positions matching TRBD1. Germline assignment: CDR1 KGHSH and CDR2 LQKENI. The junction had 7 bases not matched to a gene; V was cut back by 3 bases and J by 5 bases. The CDR3 is 15 amino acids. The CDR3 DNA reads TGTGCCAGCTCACCTCAAAGACAGGGGGAGGAGACCCAGTACTTC. It encodes CASSPQRQGEETQYF.

The chain has TRBV10-1 and TRBJ1-2; the match to TRBD1 covers 7 bases. The junction had 4 bases not matched to a gene; V was cut back by 5 bases and J by 4 bases. The CDR3 covers 13 residues. Germline CDR1 reads WNHNN; CDR2 reads SYGVQD (reference sequence). The CDR3 loop reads CASSPGQSYGYTF. The CDR3 DNA reads as TGCGCCAGCAGTCCGGGACAGAGCTATGGCTACACCTTC.

This clone was detected a few times. The DNA of the CDR3 is TGCGCCAGCAGCCAAGTCGTGGGAGTTATGGCAGATACGCAGTATTTT. Amino acid sequence: CASSQVVGVMADTQYF. V gene TRBV4-3 combines with J gene TRBJ2-3, with a tentative D call TRBD2 (5 bases). This CDR3 is 16 amino acids long. V was pared by 1 base and J by 4 bases, with 15 bases between. CDR1 and CDR2 (germline): LGHNA, YSLEER.

The rearrangement links TRBV6-5 to TRBJ1-1; 7 bases map to TRBD1. The CDR3 is made up of 13 amino acids. Germline V lookup: CDR1 MNHEY, CDR2 SVGAGI. Trimming at V came to 0 bases and at J to 9 bases, leaving 4 bases not matched to a gene. The CDR3 sequence: CASSYSRQGKAFF. CDR3 bases: TGTGCCAGCAGTTACTCTCGACAGGGCAAAGCTTTCTTT.

Only one count was recorded for this clone. This rearrangement joins TRBV12-3 or TRBV12-4 to TRBJ1-2; D is ambiguous. Deletions cut 8 bases from V and 7 bases from J, with 11 bases between. There are 11 residues in the CDR3. The CDR3 DNA reads TGTGCCAGCTCGTCCAGTTTTGGCTACACCTTC. This sequence encodes CASSSSFGYTF.

V is TRBV29-1 and J is TRBJ2-3, with D tentatively TRBD2 (6 bases). From germline, CDR1 is SQVTM and CDR2 ANQGSEA. Trimming shortened V by 4 bases and J by 5 bases, and 10 bases separated the two germline ends. The CDR3 has 12 residues. The CDR3 here is CSVVRGLDTQYF. CDR3 sequence (DNA): TGCAGCGTTGTGCGGGGTTTAGATACGCAGTATTTT.

V gene TRBV2 combines with J gene TRBJ2-1; TRBD2 might be the D (6 bases). Germline values: CDR1 SNHLY, CDR2 FYNNEI. This CDR3 contains 13 residues. Trimming took 4 bases from V and 15 from J, leaving 19 bases between them. The CDR3 coding sequence is TGTGCCAGCAGTGGGTATGTCGGGACTGTTCTGTTCTTC. Its translation is CASSGYVGTVLFF.

The chain joins TRBV18 to TRBJ1-2; 7 bases are shared with TRBD1. V dropped 9 bases and J dropped 3; count of bases not matched to a gene: 10. The CDR3 runs to 14 residues. Germline V gene data show CDR1 as KGHSH and CDR2 as LQKENI. The CDR3 DNA reads TGTGCCAGTTTTCCCGGGACAGCCGACTATGGCTACACCTTC. Protein product: CASFPGTADYGYTF. The full variable domain, rest sourced from reference TRBV18 and TRBJ1-2, is NAGVMQNPRHLVRRRGQEARLRCSPMKGHSHVYWYRQLPEEGLKFMVYLQKENIIDESGMPKERFSAEFPKEGPSILRIQQVVRGDSAAYFCASFPGTADYGYTFGSGTRLTVV.

This chain uses TRBV18 with TRBJ2-2; TRBD1 matches at 9 bases. The CDR3 runs 14 residues. The V segment lost 8 bases and the J segment 5 bases; nucleotides outside the gene matches: 6. Germline CDR1 is KGHSH and CDR2 is LQKENI. CDR3 in amino acids: CASHHRGRTGELFF. CDR3 DNA sequence: TGTGCCAGCCACCACAGGGGGCGTACCGGGGAGCTGTTTTTT.

The genes are TRBV4-2 and TRBJ2-2, with unresolved D. The CDR3 loop spans 14 amino acids. Looked up from germline, CDR1 is LGHNA and CDR2 is YNFKEQ. With 0 bases removed from V and 4 bases from J, the gap between germline ends came to 6 bases. CDR3 residues: CASSQDYSTGELFF. For the CDR3, the DNA is TGTGCCAGCAGCCAAGACTACAGCACCGGGGAGCTGTTTTTT.

The J gene is TRBJ2-1, the V gene TRBV25-1, with D hard to call. Germline V lookup: CDR1 MGHDK, CDR2 SYGVNS. CDR3 size: 15 residues. V lost 0 bases, J lost 8 bases, and 14 bases lay in between. The CDR3 nucleotides read TGTGCCAGCAGTGAATATGGCGGTTCTTGGGATGAGCAGTTCTTC. This encodes CASSEYGGSWDEQFF.

V is TRBV3-1 (or the pseudogene TRBV3-2) and J is TRBJ1-1; D is perhaps TRBD1 (5 bases). Trimming removed 0 bases from V and 10 bases from J, with 12 bases in between. Looked up from germline, CDR1 is LGHDT and CDR2 is YNNKEL (reference sequence). The CDR3 contains 13 residues. The CDR3 nucleotides are TGTGCCAGCAGCCAAGATGGGGGGGTTGGAGCTTTCTTT. This encodes CASSQDGGVGAFF.

The chain has TRBV5-4 and TRBJ1-2; TRBD1 might be the D (6 bases). CDR3 length equals 16 residues. V lost 0 bases and J lost 0, with 12 bases in between. Germline lookup yields CDR1 SGHNT and CDR2 YYREEE (reference sequence). In DNA, the CDR3 is TGTGCCAGCAGCTTGGCCGGCGGGGGCTCTAACTATGGCTACACCTTC. It yields the protein CASSLAGGGSNYGYTF.

The genes are TRBV18 and TRBJ2-3, with TRBD1 matching over 7 bases. The CDR3 length is 15 residues. Germline CDR1 reads KGHSH; CDR2 reads LQKENI. V dropped 3 bases and J dropped 3; count of bases not matched to a gene: 6. The CDR3 protein is CASSPRQGRTDTQYF. In DNA form, the CDR3 reads TGTGCCAGCTCACCCCGACAGGGTCGGACAGATACGCAGTATTTT.

The CDR3 nucleotides read TGTGCCAGCAGTCCCGGGACAGGAGCTCCTAAAGCTTTCTTT. Protein: CASSPGTGAPKAFF. The chain employs TRBV6-5 and TRBJ1-1; 8 nucleotides match TRBD1. There are 14 residues in the CDR3. V shed 5 bases, J shed 9 bases, and the junction held 11 bases outside the gene matches. The germline CDR1 and CDR2 sequences are MNHEY and SVGAGI.

V and J are TRBV7-2 and TRBJ2-3; TRBD2 aligns across 11 bases. The germline CDR1 and CDR2 sequences are SGHTA and FQGNSA. The V and J ends lost 6 bases and 6 bases, in that order; junction bases with no gene match: 8. The CDR3 has 15 amino acids. The CDR3 region is CASRFRLAGNDTQYF. CDR3 DNA sequence: TGTGCCAGCAGGTTCAGACTAGCGGGGAATGATACGCAGTATTTT.

This clone was seen a single time. This chain joins TRBV5-4 and TRBJ2-1; unclear D gene. The CDR3 has 14 amino acids. The V and J ends lost 0 bases and 3 bases respectively, with 7 bases between them. CDR1 and CDR2 from the germline V gene are SGHNT and YYREEE (reference sequence). The CDR3 DNA reads as TGTGCCAGCAGCTTGGTCGGGTACTACAATGAGCAGTTCTTC. Translation: CASSLVGYYNEQFF.

This chain joins TRBV11-3 and TRBJ2-1, with TRBD2 identical over 7 bases. Germline trimming cut 1 base from V and 0 bases from J; bases unmatched to any gene: 9. Germline V CDR1 and CDR2: SGHNT, YENEEA. The CDR3 sequence is 18 residues long. The CDR3 sequence is CASSLGGTGGRSYNEQFF. The CDR3, as DNA: TGTGCCAGCAGCTTAGGCGGAACGGGAGGCCGCTCCTACAATGAGCAGTTCTTC.

The chain links TRBV4-3 to TRBJ1-6; D is possibly TRBD1 (5 bases). V shed 0 bases and J shed 7 bases, with 7 bases lying between them. Germline V gives CDR1 LGHNA, CDR2 YSLEER. This CDR3 spans 14 amino acids. The CDR3 sequence is CASSQEEGNSPLHF. DNA for the CDR3: TGCGCCAGCAGCCAAGAGGAGGGGAATTCACCCCTCCACTTT.

The chain employs TRBV7-4 and TRBJ1-5; D is possibly TRBD1 (5 bases). V shed 10 bases and J shed 3 bases, with 19 bases lying between them. This CDR3 spans 15 amino acids. The germline CDR1 and CDR2 sequences are SGHVT and SQSDAQ. The CDR3, as DNA: TGTGCCAACCCCCAGGGAGGGTTAGACAATCAGCCCCAGCATTTT. Translating gives CANPQGGLDNQPQHF.

The gene calls are TRBV28 and TRBJ2-3; tentatively, D is TRBD2 (7 bases). The V end lost 5 bases, the J end lost 8 bases, and 14 bases lay between the germline ends. This CDR3 region has 13 residues. Germline lookup yields CDR1 MDHEN and CDR2 SYDVKM. The CDR3 protein is CASSDPGGGTQYF. DNA of the CDR3: TGTGCCAGCAGTGACCCGGGGGGCGGTACGCAGTATTTT.